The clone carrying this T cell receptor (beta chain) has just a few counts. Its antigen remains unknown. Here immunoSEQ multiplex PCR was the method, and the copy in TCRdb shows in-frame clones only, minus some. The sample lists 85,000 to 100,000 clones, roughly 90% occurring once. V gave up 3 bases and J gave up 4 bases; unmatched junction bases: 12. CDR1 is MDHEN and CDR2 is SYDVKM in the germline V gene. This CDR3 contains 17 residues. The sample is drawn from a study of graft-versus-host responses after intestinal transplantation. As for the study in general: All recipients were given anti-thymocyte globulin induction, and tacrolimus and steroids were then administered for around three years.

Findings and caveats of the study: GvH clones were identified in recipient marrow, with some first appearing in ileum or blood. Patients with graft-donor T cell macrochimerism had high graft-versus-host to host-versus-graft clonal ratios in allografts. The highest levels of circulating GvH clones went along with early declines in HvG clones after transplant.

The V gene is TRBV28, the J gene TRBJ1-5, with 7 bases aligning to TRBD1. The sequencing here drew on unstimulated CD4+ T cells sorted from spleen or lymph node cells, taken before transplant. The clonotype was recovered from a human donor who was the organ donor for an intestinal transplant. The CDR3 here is CASSFTLGAGGNQPQHF. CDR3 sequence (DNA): TGTGCCAGCAGTTTCACCCTTGGGGCAGGGGGAAATCAGCCCCAGCATTTT.